A selection of T cell receptor beta chains follows, all from one sample in a study of post-analysis software for immune sequencing data. TCRdb processed the PCR reads anew with MiXCR; each CDR3 protein has one entry. The profile covers 650,000 to 850,000 distinct CDR3 sequences, with roughly 58% appearing a single time and under 6% taken by the ten largest. Sequencing input: blood. The receptor set was obtained from a girl aged 10-17 years with multiple sclerosis. CDR3s include the opening cysteine and the closing phenylalanine or tryptophan. The D gene is left open where the match is weak. Rows give clone size only sometimes, using once, few, many, or a class for an expanded clone.

J gene | clone size | V gene | D gene | CDR3 DNA | CDR3 protein
TRBJ2-1 | . | TRBV5-1 | TRBD2 | TGCGCCAGCAGCTTGGAACTAGCGGGGACGGATAATGCGCAGTTCTTC | CASSLELAGTDNAQFF
TRBJ1-1 | few | TRBV6-5 | TRBD1 | TGTGCCAGCAGGATAGACAGGGTGAACACTGAAGCTTTCTTT | CASRIDRVNTEAFF
TRBJ2-4 | . | TRBV5-1 | TRBD1 | TGCGCCAGCAGCTTCCGGACAGGTAATTTGGAGCAGTACTTC | CASSFRTGNLEQYF
TRBJ2-1 | . | TRBV12-3/TRBV12-4 | . | TGTGCCAGCAGTTCCCGTTTCGCGGGGTGGTCCTACAATGAGCAGTTCTTC | CASSSRFAGWSYNEQFF
TRBJ1-4 | . | TRBV20-1 | . | TGCAGTGCTAGACACCTTGAGAATGAAAAACTGTTTTTT | CSARHLENEKLFF
TRBJ2-4 | . | TRBV5-1 | . | TGCGCCAGCAGCGGGGATGGGTTATCCAAAAACATTCAGTACTTC | CASSGDGLSKNIQYF
TRBJ2-3 | once | TRBV4-1 | . | TGCGCCAGCAGCTTCGGGATGCAGGATGGTACGCAGTATTTT | CASSFGMQDGTQYF
TRBJ1-1 | few | TRBV12-3/TRBV12-4 | . | TGTGCCAGCAGTTTACAGGCGGGGGGAACTGAAGCTTTCTTT | CASSLQAGGTEAFF
TRBJ2-7 | . | TRBV10-3 | . | TGTGCCATCAGTGACATGGTAGGGACGGCAGGACACTACGAGCAGTACTTC | CAISDMVGTAGHYEQYF
TRBJ2-7 | . | TRBV10-3 | . | TGTGCCATCACCCGTGAACTAGCAGGCCTCTACGAGCAGTACTTC | CAITRELAGLYEQYF
TRBJ2-7 | few | TRBV7-2 | TRBD1 | TGTGCCAGCAGCTTGTTCCTGGGGGGACAGGTCTACGAGCAGTACTTC | CASSLFLGGQVYEQYF
TRBJ2-7 | many | TRBV7-9 | . | TGTGCCAGCAGCTTAGGGGGGACCTCCTACGAGCAGTACTTC | CASSLGGTSYEQYF
TRBJ2-5 | . | TRBV7-9 | TRBD1 | TGTGCCAGCAGCGAGGACAGGGAGAAGACCCAGTACTTC | CASSEDREKTQYF
TRBJ2-1 | once | TRBV5-1 | . | TGCGCCAGCAGCTTGGCCCAGACCCCAAACAATGAGCAGTTCTTC | CASSLAQTPNNEQFF
TRBJ1-4 | . | TRBV7-9 | . | TGTGCCAGCAGCTTAAGCAAGGGTGAAAAACTGTTTTTT | CASSLSKGEKLFF
TRBJ1-5 | . | TRBV6-2/TRBV6-3 | . | TGTGCCAGCACCGCAACGGGGGGTATTAGGCAGCCCCAGCATTTT | CASTATGGIRQPQHF
TRBJ2-7 | . | TRBV20-1 | TRBD1 | TGCAGTGCTAGAGATGACAGGGCAACCTACGAGCAGTACTTC | CSARDDRATYEQYF
TRBJ1-5 | . | TRBV30 | . | TGTGCCTGGAAGCAACAGGGATTCAATCAGCCCCAGCATTTT | CAWKQQGFNQPQHF
TRBJ1-2 | . | TRBV5-6 | . | TGTGCCAGCAGCCCGGGTTGGTCATTTAACTATGGCTACACCTTC | CASSPGWSFNYGYTF
TRBJ2-7 | few | TRBV18 | . | TGTGCCAGCTCACCCAGGGGAGACGGCGAGCAGTACTTC | CASSPRGDGEQYF
TRBJ2-5 | . | TRBV7-3 | TRBD2 | TGTGCCAGCAGCCCTAGCGGGGGAGCACAAGAGACCCAGTACTTC | CASSPSGGAQETQYF
TRBJ1-2 | . | TRBV2 | . | TGTGCCAGCAGTCCTGACACGGATGGCTACACCTTC | CASSPDTDGYTF
TRBJ2-7 | . | TRBV29-1 | . | TGCAGCGTTGATTTCGGTCGGAGGAGCTCCTACGAGCAGTACTTC | CSVDFGRRSSYEQYF
TRBJ1-2 | few | TRBV29-1 | . | TGCAGCGTTGAAGGCAGGACCTACTATGGCTACACCTTT | CSVEGRTYYGYTF
TRBJ2-2 | . | TRBV7-3 | . | TGTGCCAGCAGCCCCCGACCGGGACTGGTAAACACCGGGGAGCTGTTTTTT | CASSPRPGLVNTGELFF
TRBJ2-3 | . | TRBV6-5 | . | TGTGCCAGCAGTTACTTTGGGGGGGCTAGCACAGATACGCAGTATTTT | CASSYFGGASTDTQYF
TRBJ2-7 | few | TRBV29-1 | . | TGCAGCGTTGTAGTGGCAGACTACGAGCAGTACTTC | CSVVVADYEQYF
TRBJ1-1 | . | TRBV29-1 | TRBD1 | TGCAGCGTTCCCGCTATACAGGGGGCCCTGAACACTGAAGCTTTCTTT | CSVPAIQGALNTEAFF
TRBJ2-7 | . | TRBV6-1 | . | TGTGCCAGCACTCGTGCTCCGAGGGGCGACGAGCAGTACTTC | CASTRAPRGDEQYF
TRBJ2-7 | . | TRBV10-3 | . | TGTGCCATCAGTGAGTCGGTAGATTTCGAGCAGTACTTC | CAISESVDFEQYF
TRBJ2-7 | . | TRBV20-1 | . | TGCAGTGCTAGAGATTATGTGGGTTACGAGCAGTACTTC | CSARDYVGYEQYF
TRBJ1-2 | . | TRBV6-5 | TRBD1 | TGTGCCAGCAGTTCCGGACAGGGGGCGATTTATGGCTACACCTTC | CASSSGQGAIYGYTF
TRBJ2-3 | many | TRBV29-1 | . | TGCAGCGTTAAAGGAAAGGATGGAGGGAGCACAGATACGCAGTATTTT | CSVKGKDGGSTDTQYF
TRBJ2-7 | . | TRBV10-3 | . | TGTGCCATCAGTGAATCGATTGGAGGGGGACCCTACGAGCAGTACTTC | CAISESIGGGPYEQYF
TRBJ2-5 | many | TRBV7-8 | . | TGTGCCAGCAGCTCCCGCGGGGGGGGGACAGGGGAAGAGACCCAGTACTTC | CASSSRGGGTGEETQYF
TRBJ2-6 | few | TRBV6-1 | . | TGTGCCAGCAGGGGGCCGGTATCTGGGGCCAACGTCCTGACTTTC | CASRGPVSGANVLTF
TRBJ2-6 | . | TRBV5-6 | . | TGTGCCAGCATTACAGGGCCCTCTGGGGCCAACGTCCTGACTTTC | CASITGPSGANVLTF
TRBJ2-1 | . | TRBV7-2 | . | TGTGCCAGCAACAACATCAGGCATGAGCAGTTCTTC | CASNNIRHEQFF
TRBJ1-2 | . | TRBV10-3 | TRBD1 | TGTGCCATCAGCGACAGGGAGAGGGATCGTTATGGCTACACCTTC | CAISDRERDRYGYTF